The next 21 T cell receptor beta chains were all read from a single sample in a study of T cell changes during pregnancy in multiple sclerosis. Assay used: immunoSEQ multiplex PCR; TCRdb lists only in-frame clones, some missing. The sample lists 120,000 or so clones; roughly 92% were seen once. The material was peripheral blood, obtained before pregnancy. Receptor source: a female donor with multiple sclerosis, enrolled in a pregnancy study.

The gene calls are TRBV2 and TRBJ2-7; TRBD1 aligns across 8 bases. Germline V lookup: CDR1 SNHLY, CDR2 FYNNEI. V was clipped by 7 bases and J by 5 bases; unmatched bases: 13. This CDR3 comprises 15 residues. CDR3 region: CASTLTTGGGDEQYF. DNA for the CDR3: TGTGCCAGCACCCTAACCACAGGGGGAGGAGACGAGCAGTACTTC.

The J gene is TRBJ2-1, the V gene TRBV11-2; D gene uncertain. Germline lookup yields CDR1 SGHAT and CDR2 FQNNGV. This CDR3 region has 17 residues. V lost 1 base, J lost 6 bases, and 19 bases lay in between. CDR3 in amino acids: CASSLAQIQESGNEQFF. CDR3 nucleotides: TGTGCCAGCAGCTTAGCCCAAATACAAGAATCGGGCAATGAGCAGTTCTTC.

CDR3: CAISDGGGTDTQYF. Written as DNA, the CDR3 is TGTGCCATCAGTGACGGAGGGGGCACAGATACGCAGTATTTT. The rearrangement joins TRBV10-3 to TRBJ2-3, with D perhaps matching TRBD2 (6 bases). The CDR3 sequence is 14 residues long. Germline CDR1 ENHRY, CDR2 SYGVKD. The V gene lost 3 bases and the J gene lost 1 base, with 8 bases spanning the gap.

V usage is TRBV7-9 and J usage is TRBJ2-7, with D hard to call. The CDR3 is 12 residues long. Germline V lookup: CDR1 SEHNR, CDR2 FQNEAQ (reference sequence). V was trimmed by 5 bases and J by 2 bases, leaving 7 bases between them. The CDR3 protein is CASSPSPYEQYF. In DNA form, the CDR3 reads TGTGCCAGCAGCCCGAGCCCCTACGAGCAGTACTTC.

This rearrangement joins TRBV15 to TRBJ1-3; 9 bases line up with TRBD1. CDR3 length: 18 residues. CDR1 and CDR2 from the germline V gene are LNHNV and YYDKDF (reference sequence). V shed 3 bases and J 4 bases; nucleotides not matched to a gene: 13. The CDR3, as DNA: TGTGCCACCAGCAGCGTATTTACAGGGGGCGCCTCAGGAAACACCATATATTTT. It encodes CATSSVFTGGASGNTIYF. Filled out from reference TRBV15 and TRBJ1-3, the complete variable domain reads DAMVIQNPRYQVTQFGKPVTLSCSQTLNHNVMYWYQQKSSQAPKLLFHYYDKDFNNEADTPDNFQSRRPNTSFCFLDIRSPGLGDTAMYLCATSSVFTGGASGNTIYFGEGSWLTVV.

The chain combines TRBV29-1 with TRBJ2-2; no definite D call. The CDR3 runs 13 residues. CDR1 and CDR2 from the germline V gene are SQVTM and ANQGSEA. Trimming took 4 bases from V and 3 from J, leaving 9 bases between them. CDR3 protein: CSVGGRDTGELFF. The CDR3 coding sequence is TGCAGCGTTGGAGGTCGGGACACCGGGGAGCTGTTTTTT.

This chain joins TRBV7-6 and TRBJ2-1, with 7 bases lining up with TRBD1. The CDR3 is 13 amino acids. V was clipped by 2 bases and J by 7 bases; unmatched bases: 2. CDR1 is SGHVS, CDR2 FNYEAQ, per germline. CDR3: CASSLRGQNEQFF. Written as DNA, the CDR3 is TGTGCCAGCAGCTTAAGGGGGCAGAATGAGCAGTTCTTC.

The CDR3 nucleotides read TGTGCCAGCAGCTTGGGACAGGGTGTCTATGGCTACACCTTC. Amino acid sequence: CASSLGQGVYGYTF. This chain connects TRBV5-6 to TRBJ1-2; 7 bases fit TRBD1. Germline lookup yields CDR1 SGHDT and CDR2 YYEEEE. The CDR3 consists of 14 residues. After removal of 0 bases from V and 4 bases from J, the junction contained 3 bases not matched to a gene.

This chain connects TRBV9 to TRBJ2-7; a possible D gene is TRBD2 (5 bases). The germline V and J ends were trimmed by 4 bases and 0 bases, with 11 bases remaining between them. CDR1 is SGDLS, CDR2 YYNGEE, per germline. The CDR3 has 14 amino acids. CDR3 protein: CASSSGIYSYEQYF. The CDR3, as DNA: TGTGCCAGCAGCTCCGGGATCTACTCCTACGAGCAGTACTTC.

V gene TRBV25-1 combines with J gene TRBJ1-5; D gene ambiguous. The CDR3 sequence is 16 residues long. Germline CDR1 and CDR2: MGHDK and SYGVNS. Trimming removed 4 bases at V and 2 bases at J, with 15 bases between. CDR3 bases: TGTGCCAGCAGTGCTAAATCTTTTAGAGGCAATCAGCCCCAGCATTTT. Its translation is CASSAKSFRGNQPQHF.

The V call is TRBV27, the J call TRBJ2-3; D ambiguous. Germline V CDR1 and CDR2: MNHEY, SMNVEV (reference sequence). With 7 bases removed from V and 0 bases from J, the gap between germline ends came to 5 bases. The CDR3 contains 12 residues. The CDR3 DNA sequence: TGTGCCAGCACCTCTAGCACAGATACGCAGTATTTT. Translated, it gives CASTSSTDTQYF.

The CDR3 reads CASSRYSLQETQYF. Written as DNA, the CDR3 is TGTGCCAGCAGCCGGTACAGTTTACAAGAGACCCAGTACTTC. V and J are TRBV5-5 and TRBJ2-5; D ambiguous. V was cut by 4 bases and J by 2 bases, with 12 bases left in between. There are 14 residues in the CDR3. The germline gives CDR1 SGHKS, CDR2 YYEKEE (reference sequence).

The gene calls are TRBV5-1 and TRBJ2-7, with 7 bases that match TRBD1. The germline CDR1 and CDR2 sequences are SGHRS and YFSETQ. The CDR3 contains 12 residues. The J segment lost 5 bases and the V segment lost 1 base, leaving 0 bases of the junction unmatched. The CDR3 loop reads CASSLTGDEQYF. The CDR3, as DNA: TGCGCCAGCAGCTTGACAGGGGACGAGCAGTACTTC.

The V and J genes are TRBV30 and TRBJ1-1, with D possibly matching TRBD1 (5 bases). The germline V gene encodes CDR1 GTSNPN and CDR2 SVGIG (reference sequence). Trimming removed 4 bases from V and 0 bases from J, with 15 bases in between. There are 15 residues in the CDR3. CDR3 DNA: TGTGCCTGGACCTGGGGCCGGAAGGTGAACACTGAAGCTTTCTTT. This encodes CAWTWGRKVNTEAFF.

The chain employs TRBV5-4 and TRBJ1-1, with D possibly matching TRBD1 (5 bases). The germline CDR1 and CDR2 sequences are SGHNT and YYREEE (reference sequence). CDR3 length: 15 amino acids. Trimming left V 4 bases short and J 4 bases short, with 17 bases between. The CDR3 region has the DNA TGTGCCAGCAGCGCCGAGGGACTCCAGGGCACTGAAGCTTTCTTT. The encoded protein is CASSAEGLQGTEAFF.

CDR3 nucleotide sequence: TGTGCCAGCAGCTTGACCGGGGGGGAATCTGGGGCCAACGTCCTGACTTTC. Encoded protein: CASSLTGGESGANVLTF. The chain employs TRBV7-3 and TRBJ2-6, with TRBD2 identical over 8 bases. Germline loops: CDR1 SGHTA, CDR2 FQGTGA. V shed 3 bases, J shed 1 base, and the junction held 5 bases outside the gene matches. The CDR3 is 17 residues long.

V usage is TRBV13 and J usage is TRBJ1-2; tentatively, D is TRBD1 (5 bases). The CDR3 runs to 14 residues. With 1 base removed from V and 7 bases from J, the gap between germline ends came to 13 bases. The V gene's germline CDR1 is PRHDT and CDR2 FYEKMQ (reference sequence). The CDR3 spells CASSLVGRGTGYTF. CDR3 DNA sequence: TGTGCCAGCAGCTTAGTAGGGAGGGGAACTGGCTACACCTTC.

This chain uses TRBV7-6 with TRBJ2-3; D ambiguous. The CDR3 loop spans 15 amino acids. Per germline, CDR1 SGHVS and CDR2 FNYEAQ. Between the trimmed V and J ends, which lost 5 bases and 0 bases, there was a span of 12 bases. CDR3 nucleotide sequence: TGTGCCAGCAGCCCCGACATTAGTAGCACAGATACGCAGTATTTT. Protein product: CASSPDISSTDTQYF.

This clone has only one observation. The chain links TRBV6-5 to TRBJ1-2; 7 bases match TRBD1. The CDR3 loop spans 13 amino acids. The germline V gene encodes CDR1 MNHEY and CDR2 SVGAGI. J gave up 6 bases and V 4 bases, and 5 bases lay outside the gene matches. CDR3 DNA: TGTGCCAGCAGTTCAGGGGGGAGAAATGGCTACACCTTC. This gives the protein CASSSGGRNGYTF.

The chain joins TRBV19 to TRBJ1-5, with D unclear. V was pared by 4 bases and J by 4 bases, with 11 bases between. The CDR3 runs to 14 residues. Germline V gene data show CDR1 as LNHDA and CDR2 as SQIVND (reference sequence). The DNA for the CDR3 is TGTGCCAGTAGTAGTCGTAATCCGAATCAGCCCCAGCATTTT. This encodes CASSSRNPNQPQHF.

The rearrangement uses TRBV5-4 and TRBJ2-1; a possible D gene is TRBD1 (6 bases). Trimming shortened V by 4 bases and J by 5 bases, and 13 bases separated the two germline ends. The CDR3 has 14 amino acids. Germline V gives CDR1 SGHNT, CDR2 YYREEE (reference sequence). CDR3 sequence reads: CASSLRGSHNEQFF. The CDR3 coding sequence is TGTGCCAGCAGCCTTAGGGGGTCTCACAATGAGCAGTTCTTC.